This T cell receptor beta chain was obtained from a study of patients and donors after allogeneic stem cell transplantation (dated by TCRdb to about 2020). The library relied on RT-PCR. Sequenced using a NextSeq 550. TCRdb reprocessed the public reads (quality trimming at Q25 with fastp, clone calling with MiXCR) and kept in-frame beta chains. CDR3 protein sequences are deduplicated, and each keeps its most common genes and DNA. This sample is represented by some 60,000 distinct CDR3 sequences; approximately 12% of them were singletons. The ten largest clones represent approximately 33% of the sample. Details on this clonotype: Its binding antigen is unknown. Within one base of it there is no much larger clone, and no base qualities were kept.

The clonotype comes from a human donor who was either an allogeneic HSCT recipient or a stem cell or donor lymphocyte infusion donor (not recorded which). It is not recorded whose cells these are; they may come from a transplant donor. Source material: blood, either unsorted or a sorted T cell fraction (not recorded which).

The CDR3 sequence is CATSPAGQGDNEQFF. Read as DNA, the sequence is TGTGCCACCAGCCCAGCGGGACAGGGGGACAATGAGCAGTTCTTC. The chain couples TRBV24-1 to TRBJ2-1, and TRBD1 matches 11 of the central bases. The CDR3 spans 15 residues, from the cysteine through the phenylalanine. Just the 45-base CDR3 DNA is kept, in frame starting at base 1. Taken from the germline V gene, the CDR1 and CDR2 loops are KGHDR and SFDVKD. V is trimmed back by 7 bases and J by 5 bases, and the junction contains 6 bases that no gene match accounts for.